Listed below are T cell receptor beta chains from one sample, sequenced in a study of cytomegalovirus exposure and HLA in healthy donors. Using immunoSEQ multiplex PCR, the repertoire was profiled, and TCRdb retains in-frame clones only, with some absent. The sample records around 150,000 clones, approximately 77% being singletons. Sequencing input: PBMCs. These receptors were collected from a woman aged 40 to 49 in good health and CMV-seronegative. CDR3s include the opening cysteine and the closing phenylalanine or tryptophan. Each record gives: CDR3 protein, CDR3 DNA, V gene, J gene, clone size, D gene. A D gene is named only where the DNA matches it firmly. Rows may omit the clone size; those that give it use once, few, many or a size class.

CDR3aa: CASSQENRVKYSPLHF
CDR3nt: TGCGCCAGCAGCCAAGAGAACAGGGTGAAGTATTCACCCCTCCACTTT
v_gene: TRBV4-3
j_gene: TRBJ1-6
abundance: -
d_gene: -

CDR3aa: CASSFTGQQETQYF
CDR3nt: TGCGCCAGCAGCTTTACGGGACAACAAGAGACCCAGTACTTC
v_gene: TRBV5-1
j_gene: TRBJ2-5
abundance: -
d_gene: -

CDR3aa: CASSQNRGAYGYTF
CDR3nt: TGTGCCAGCAGCCAGAACAGGGGGGCATATGGCTACACCTTC
v_gene: TRBV14
j_gene: TRBJ1-2
abundance: -
d_gene: TRBD1

CDR3aa: CASSLSPPIGQYNYGYTF
CDR3nt: TGTGCCAGCAGTTTATCGCCCCCGATAGGACAGTACAACTATGGCTACACCTTC
v_gene: TRBV27
j_gene: TRBJ1-2
abundance: -
d_gene: -

CDR3aa: CASSVGQGTTNEKLFF
CDR3nt: TGTGCCAGCAGTGTCGGCCAGGGAACTACTAATGAAAAACTGTTTTTT
v_gene: TRBV25-1
j_gene: TRBJ1-4
abundance: -
d_gene: -

CDR3aa: CASSFYRQDVYGYTF
CDR3nt: TGTGCCAGCAGTTTTTACCGACAGGACGTCTATGGCTACACCTTC
v_gene: TRBV27
j_gene: TRBJ1-2
abundance: once
d_gene: -

CDR3aa: CAISESGQPAEKLFF
CDR3nt: TGTGCCATCAGTGAGTCGGGACAGCCCGCAGAAAAACTGTTTTTT
v_gene: TRBV10-3
j_gene: TRBJ1-4
abundance: few
d_gene: TRBD1

CDR3aa: CASSYNPDRNEKLFF
CDR3nt: TGTGCCAGCAGTTACAATCCAGACAGGAATGAAAAACTGTTTTTT
v_gene: TRBV6-5
j_gene: TRBJ1-4
abundance: -
d_gene: -

CDR3aa: CASSPGGGNTEAFF
CDR3nt: TGTGCCAGCTCACCGGGGGGAGGGAACACTGAAGCTTTCTTT
v_gene: TRBV18
j_gene: TRBJ1-1
abundance: -
d_gene: -

CDR3aa: CASSLIGGYQETQYF
CDR3nt: TGTGCCAGCAGTTTAATCGGGGGATACCAAGAGACCCAGTACTTC
v_gene: TRBV27
j_gene: TRBJ2-5
abundance: -
d_gene: -

CDR3aa: CASSRLAGTQYF
CDR3nt: TGTGCCAGCAGTCGTCTAGCGGGTACGCAGTATTTT
v_gene: TRBV2
j_gene: TRBJ2-3
abundance: few
d_gene: TRBD2

CDR3aa: CASSVPSTLGEAFF
CDR3nt: TGTGCCAGCAGTGTCCCCTCGACTCTCGGGGAAGCTTTCTTT
v_gene: TRBV6-1
j_gene: TRBJ1-1
abundance: -
d_gene: -

CDR3aa: CASSPRTGCEAFF
CDR3nt: TGTGCCAGCAGCCCCAGGACGGGATGTGAAGCTTTCTTT
v_gene: TRBV7-2
j_gene: TRBJ1-1
abundance: -
d_gene: -

CDR3aa: CSVEGRAYNEQFF
CDR3nt: TGCAGCGTTGAAGGACGGGCCTACAATGAGCAGTTCTTC
v_gene: TRBV29-1
j_gene: TRBJ2-1
abundance: once
d_gene: -

CDR3aa: CASSGGTGGAYEQYF
CDR3nt: TGTGCCAGCAGTGGTGGGACAGGGGGGGCCTACGAGCAGTACTTC
v_gene: TRBV6-1
j_gene: TRBJ2-7
abundance: -
d_gene: TRBD1

CDR3aa: CASISGGTDTQYF
CDR3nt: TGTGCCAGCATCAGCGGGGGCACAGATACGCAGTATTTT
v_gene: TRBV5-6
j_gene: TRBJ2-3
abundance: -
d_gene: TRBD2

CDR3aa: CASSARGSGDEQYF
CDR3nt: TGTGCCAGCAGCGCCCGCGGATCAGGGGACGAGCAGTACTTC
v_gene: TRBV7-6
j_gene: TRBJ2-7
abundance: -
d_gene: -

CDR3aa: CASGQGYLNEQFF
CDR3nt: TGCGCCAGCGGGCAGGGATATCTCAATGAGCAGTTCTTC
v_gene: TRBV5-1
j_gene: TRBJ2-1
abundance: -
d_gene: -

CDR3aa: CASGGYNEQFF
CDR3nt: TGTGCCAGTGGAGGGTACAATGAGCAGTTCTTC
v_gene: TRBV7-8
j_gene: TRBJ2-1
abundance: -
d_gene: -

CDR3aa: CASSPGQGGYGYTF
CDR3nt: TGTGCCAGCAGTCCAGGACAGGGAGGCTATGGCTACACCTTC
v_gene: TRBV6-1
j_gene: TRBJ1-2
abundance: -
d_gene: TRBD1